The next 21 T cell receptor beta chains were all read from a single sample in a study of post-analysis software for immune sequencing data. These receptors' antigens are unknown. Included in the TCR beta cDNA libraries were unique molecular identifiers. Each CDR3 protein is one row after TCRdb ran MiXCR on the PCR reads. The sample carries roughly 540,000 distinct CDR3 sequences, under 40% recorded once. The study, taken as a whole, reports: Higher frequency in patients than in controls was seen for five TRBV segments, with TRBV5-6, TRBV5-1 and TRBV20-1 among them.

The specimen was blood. These receptors originate from a girl younger than 18 with multiple sclerosis.

In this sample, this clonotype turned up many times. J is TRBJ2-5 and V is TRBV27, with a possible D match to TRBD2 (6 bases). The CDR3 loop spans 14 amino acids. The V end was cut by 3 bases, the J end by 6 bases, with 14 bases between. Germline CDR1 MNHEY, CDR2 SMNVEV (reference sequence). This CDR3 reads CASSFWGELKTQYF. DNA of the CDR3: TGTGCCAGCAGTTTTTGGGGGGAATTGAAGACCCAGTACTTC.

This clonotype was seen a handful of times. The CDR3 loop is CASNGGNQETQYF. DNA of the CDR3: TGTGCCAGCAACGGGGGGAATCAAGAGACCCAGTACTTC. This chain uses TRBV2 with TRBJ2-5; 7 bases line up with TRBD2. With V trimmed by 7 bases and J by 2 bases, 4 bases remained unmatched. The germline V gene has CDR1 SNHLY and CDR2 FYNNEI. This CDR3 is 13 amino acids long.

This rearrangement joins TRBV29-1 to TRBJ2-1; TRBD2 aligns across 10 bases. CDR1 SQVTM and CDR2 ANQGSEA come from the germline V gene. The CDR3 consists of 12 residues. J lost 8 bases, V lost 4 bases, and 2 bases had no gene match. The CDR3 spells CSVGAGGDEQFF. The CDR3 DNA follows: TGCAGCGTTGGAGCGGGAGGGGATGAGCAGTTCTTC.

The chain recombines TRBV20-1 with TRBJ2-7, with a possible D match to TRBD2 (5 bases). Trimming left V 5 bases short and J 5 bases short, with 16 bases between. The germline gives CDR1 DFQATT, CDR2 SNEGSKA (reference sequence). The CDR3 is 13 amino acids. DNA of the CDR3: TGCAGTGCTCCCCTCGGGGAGAGGGACGAGCAGTACTTC. Translation gives CSAPLGERDEQYF.

This clonotype has more than one count but fewer than ten. The chain employs TRBV24-1 and TRBJ2-3; no clear D. Germline assignment: CDR1 KGHDR and CDR2 SFDVKD. The CDR3 has 14 amino acids. Trimming shortened V by 0 bases and J by 2 bases, and 5 bases separated the two germline ends. The CDR3 is CATSDLTPTDTQYF. As DNA, the CDR3 is TGTGCCACCAGTGATTTGACTCCCACAGATACGCAGTATTTT.

V gene TRBV29-1 combines with J gene TRBJ2-1; D may be TRBD1 or TRBD2 (5 bases each). Germline V CDR1 and CDR2: SQVTM, ANQGSEA. V gave up 6 bases and J gave up 5 bases, with 11 bases separating them. This CDR3 spans 12 amino acids. DNA for the CDR3: TGCAGCGTGGGACCGGGTGACAATGAGCAGTTCTTC. Amino acid sequence: CSVGPGDNEQFF.

This clonotype turned up a few times. The gene calls are TRBV3-1 and TRBJ2-1; D unresolved. The CDR3 covers 16 residues. In germline, CDR1 is LGHDT, CDR2 YNNKEL (reference sequence). V gave up 0 bases and J gave up 1 base, with 10 bases separating them. As DNA, the CDR3 is TGTGCCAGCAGCCAAGAGCTCTTACTTTCCTACAATGAGCAGTTCTTC. It translates to CASSQELLLSYNEQFF.

The gene calls are TRBV5-1 and TRBJ2-3; 9 bases map to TRBD2. In germline, CDR1 is SGHRS, CDR2 YFSETQ. The V gene end was trimmed by 0 bases and the J gene end by 6 bases; junction bases not matched to a gene: 8. The CDR3 sequence is 16 residues long. CDR3 in amino acids: CASSLALAGLLDTQYF. CDR3 in DNA: TGCGCCAGCAGCTTGGCGCTAGCGGGGTTATTGGATACGCAGTATTTT.

The chain links TRBV4-2 to TRBJ2-7, with TRBD1 matching over 8 bases. J gave up 0 bases and V 3 bases, and 16 bases lay outside the gene matches. The CDR3 has 19 amino acids. Germline CDR1 is LGHNA and CDR2 is YNFKEQ. The CDR3 sequence: CASSHATDRAHFSSYEQYF. The CDR3 bases are TGTGCCAGCAGCCATGCTACGGACAGGGCCCACTTCTCCTCCTACGAGCAGTACTTC.

This chain joins TRBV5-1 and TRBJ1-5; 7 positions match TRBD1. Germline loops: CDR1 SGHRS, CDR2 YFSETQ. The V and J ends lost 5 bases and 4 bases, in that order; junction bases with no gene match: 3. This CDR3 comprises 13 residues. The CDR3 reads CASREQGNQPQHF. CDR3 nucleotides: TGCGCCAGCAGAGAACAGGGGAATCAGCCCCAGCATTTT.

This rearrangement joins TRBV5-1 to TRBJ2-1, with 9 bases identical to TRBD1. The CDR3 covers 13 residues. With 2 bases clipped from V and 12 bases from J, the junction kept 6 bases outside the gene matches. CDR1 is SGHRS and CDR2 is YFSETQ in the germline V gene. CDR3 DNA sequence: TGCGCCAGCAGCTTACAGGGACAGGGTAGGCAGTTCTTC. It codes for CASSLQGQGRQFF.

This chain connects TRBV7-6 to TRBJ1-1; no clear D. The CDR3 extends over 13 amino acids. V was cut by 5 bases and J by 6 bases, with 13 bases left in between. Germline V CDR1 and CDR2: SGHVS, FNYEAQ. The CDR3 bases are TGTGCCAGCAGCCCCGACCACGGCCCTGAAGCTTTCTTT. This sequence encodes CASSPDHGPEAFF.

This clonotype came up a few times. This chain uses TRBV20-1 with TRBJ2-3; 9 bases align to TRBD1. Trimming at V came to 3 bases and at J to 2 bases, leaving 6 bases not matched to a gene. Germline CDR1 reads DFQATT; CDR2 reads SNEGSKA (reference sequence). This CDR3 region has 15 residues. The CDR3 is CSASRTGANTDTQYF. CDR3 nucleotides: TGCAGTGCTAGCAGGACAGGGGCGAACACAGATACGCAGTATTTT.

This clonotype was counted at least ten times. The chain couples TRBV5-1 to TRBJ2-1, with 11 bases identical to TRBD2. This CDR3 has 18 residues. CDR1 and CDR2 from the germline V gene are SGHRS and YFSETQ. V gave up 4 bases and J gave up 0 bases; unmatched junction bases: 9. CDR3 amino acids: CASSPTSGAMSSYNEQFF. DNA of the CDR3: TGCGCCAGCAGCCCGACTAGCGGGGCGATGAGCTCCTACAATGAGCAGTTCTTC.

This clonotype was seen only a few times. This chain joins TRBV11-2 and TRBJ1-1; D ambiguous. CDR3 length equals 12 residues. The germline CDR1 and CDR2 sequences are SGHAT and FQNNGV. V lost 1 base and J 4 bases, leaving 4 bases between the germline ends. CDR3 bases: TGTGCCAGCAGCTTAGTTCGCACTGAAGCTTTCTTT. It codes for CASSLVRTEAFF.

This chain connects TRBV18 to TRBJ1-4, with D uncertain. Trimming stripped 3 bases from V and 0 bases from J, with 11 bases between. This CDR3 region has 16 residues. Germline values: CDR1 KGHSH, CDR2 LQKENI. Written as DNA, the CDR3 is TGTGCCAGCTCACCGATGACGGGTGCAACTAATGAAAAACTGTTTTTT. Translation gives CASSPMTGATNEKLFF.

This chain connects TRBV28 to TRBJ2-7; tentatively, D is TRBD1 (8 bases). Germline lookup yields CDR1 MDHEN and CDR2 SYDVKM. The CDR3 sequence is 13 residues long. Trimming took off 6 bases at V and 4 bases at J, with 13 bases between the two ends. The CDR3 here is CASRSGTGYEQYF. The CDR3 bases are TGTGCCAGCAGGAGCGGGACAGGATACGAGCAGTACTTC.

On this clonotype: The junction and the germline gene differ at one end; a read error may be behind it. The chain joins TRBV7-3 to TRBJ1-1; D remains unclear. Per germline, CDR1 SGHTA and CDR2 FQGTGA. This CDR3 contains 14 residues. CDR3 nucleotides: TGTGCCAGCAGCTCCGGCAGACTGAACATTGAAGCTTTCTTT. The encoded protein is CASSSGRLNIEAFF.

The chain employs TRBV2 and TRBJ1-2, with 8 bases lining up with TRBD1. V trimming: 2 bases; J trimming: 7 bases; junction bases outside the gene matches: 15. The germline V gene has CDR1 SNHLY and CDR2 FYNNEI. The length of the CDR3 is 17 residues. Here the CDR3 reads CASSEPGQGRIRGGYTF. CDR3 DNA: TGTGCCAGCAGTGAACCCGGACAGGGAAGGATACGGGGTGGCTACACCTTC.

The chain combines TRBV20-1 with TRBJ2-1; 14 bases map to TRBD2. The CDR3 has 15 residues. CDR1 is DFQATT, CDR2 SNEGSKA, per germline (reference sequence). Unmatched junction bases numbered 6, after V lost 6 bases and J lost 5 bases. Written as DNA, the CDR3 is TGCAGTGCACCCCCGACTAGCGGGGGGGACAATGAGCAGTTCTTC. It yields the protein CSAPPTSGGDNEQFF.

This clonotype showed up just a few times. The chain links TRBV29-1 to TRBJ2-1; tentative D call: TRBD1 (5 bases). Trimming stripped 7 bases from V and 12 bases from J, with 13 bases between. The CDR3 has 10 amino acids. CDR1 is SQVTM and CDR2 is ANQGSEA in the germline V gene. Here the CDR3 DNA reads TGCAGCGCTTTGCAGGGTCGGCAGTTCTTC. Protein product: CSALQGRQFF.